One sample yielded the 20 T cell receptor beta chains listed below, sequenced in a study of T cells in localized non-small cell lung cancer. Libraries were prepared by immunoSEQ multiplex PCR; TCRdb keeps only in-frame clonotypes and omits some of them. The sample has about 28,000 clones; roughly 89% are singletons. Source: peripheral blood, taken before any cancer treatment. These receptors were obtained from a woman aged 18 to 55 with stage I lung adenocarcinoma.

The rearrangement uses TRBV4-3 and TRBJ2-7; D ambiguous. Germline CDR1 is LGHNA and CDR2 is YSLEER. The V gene lost 0 bases and the J gene lost 2 bases, with 8 bases spanning the gap. The CDR3 totals 14 residues. The CDR3 DNA reads TGCGCCAGCAGCCAAGATCTTACTACCTACGAGCAGTACTTC. Its translation is CASSQDLTTYEQYF.

The chain uses TRBV2 and TRBJ1-5, with D possibly matching TRBD1 (5 bases). Germline V gene lookup returns CDR1 SNHLY and CDR2 FYNNEI. Trimming took 2 bases from V and 2 from J, leaving 7 bases between them. CDR3 length equals 14 residues. Here the CDR3 DNA reads TGTGCCAGCAGTGAAAGGGGTGGCAATCAGCCCCAGCATTTT. It codes for CASSERGGNQPQHF.

The gene calls are TRBV4-1 and TRBJ1-2, with D maybe TRBD1 (5 bases). Germline V gene sequence: CDR1 MGHRA, CDR2 YSYEKL. Trimming removed 2 bases at V and 3 bases at J, with 19 bases between. This CDR3 has 17 amino acids. CDR3 amino acids: CASSQSRVRGSDYGYTF. The CDR3 DNA is TGCGCCAGCAGCCAAAGCAGGGTAAGGGGAAGTGACTATGGCTACACCTTC.

The sample holds a few counts of this clone. The chain uses TRBV28 and TRBJ2-7, with unresolved D. The CDR3 sequence is 11 residues long. Per the germline V gene, CDR1 is MDHEN and CDR2 is SYDVKM. Trimming removed 2 bases from V and 2 bases from J, with 1 base in between. The CDR3 sequence: CASSLTYEQYF. As DNA, the CDR3 is TGTGCCAGCAGTTTAACCTACGAGCAGTACTTC.

CDR3 in amino acids: CASRSTPYGYTF. In nucleotides, the CDR3 is TGTGCCAGCAGGAGTACACCCTATGGCTACACCTTC. This chain connects TRBV27 to TRBJ1-2; D is unresolved. Germline V gene data show CDR1 as MNHEY and CDR2 as SMNVEV (reference sequence). The germline V and J ends were trimmed by 6 bases and 4 bases, with 9 bases remaining between them. This CDR3 comprises 12 residues.

The CDR3 bases are TGTGCTAGTGGACCCACCGGGGGCGGTGAACAGACAGATACGCAGTATTTT. It specifies CASGPTGGGEQTDTQYF. The chain recombines TRBV12-5 with TRBJ2-3, with D perhaps assigned TRBD1 or TRBD2 (6 bases each). CDR3 length equals 17 residues. The V gene's germline CDR1 is LGHNT and CDR2 FRNRAP. Deletions cut 6 bases from V and 3 bases from J, with 22 bases between.

This chain uses TRBV30 with TRBJ1-5; no reliable D call. CDR1 GTSNPN and CDR2 SVGIG come from the germline V gene (reference sequence). The V and J ends lost 0 bases and 3 bases respectively, with 9 bases between them. The CDR3 totals 14 residues. The CDR3 spells CAWSVQGNNQPQHF. CDR3 nucleotides: TGTGCCTGGAGTGTACAAGGGAACAATCAGCCCCAGCATTTT.

The chain links TRBV7-8 to TRBJ2-1, with 14 bases that match TRBD2. Per the germline V gene, CDR1 is SGHVS and CDR2 is FQNEAQ. With 5 bases clipped from V and 5 bases from J, the junction kept 5 bases outside the gene matches. The CDR3 covers 16 residues. The CDR3 sequence is CASSGRLAGGDNEQFF. The DNA of the CDR3 is TGTGCCAGCAGCGGCCGACTAGCGGGAGGGGACAATGAGCAGTTCTTC. Complete variable domain (other parts from reference TRBV7-8 and TRBJ2-1): GAGVSQSPRYKVAKRGQDVALRCDPISGHVSLFWYQQALGQGPEFLTYFQNEAQLDKSGLPSDRFFAERPEGSVSTLKIQRTQQEDSAVYLCASSGRLAGGDNEQFFGPGTRLTVL.

V gene TRBV29-1 combines with J gene TRBJ1-2, with D possibly TRBD1 on 6 matching bases. Trimming removed 5 bases from V and 5 bases from J, with 15 bases in between. The CDR3 is 13 amino acids. CDR1 is SQVTM, CDR2 ANQGSEA, per germline. The CDR3 DNA is TGCAGCGTTCCGGACCAGACAGGATATGGCTACACCTTC. This translates into CSVPDQTGYGYTF.

The V and J genes are TRBV10-1 and TRBJ2-1, with TRBD2 matching 10 bases. V gave up 4 bases and J gave up 5 bases; unmatched junction bases: 11. Germline V CDR1 and CDR2: WNHNN, SYGVQD (reference sequence). CDR3 length equals 17 residues. The CDR3 region is CASSALASGRGDNEQFF. The CDR3 DNA is TGCGCCAGCAGTGCGCTAGCTAGCGGGAGAGGGGACAATGAGCAGTTCTTC.

This clone was seen once. The gene calls are TRBV27 and TRBJ1-1; possibly TRBD1 for D (5 bases). This CDR3 has 15 amino acids. Trimming took off 3 bases at V and 4 bases at J, with 15 bases between the two ends. Germline CDR1 reads MNHEY; CDR2 reads SMNVEV (reference sequence). CDR3 sequence: CASSLWQGAITEAFF. In nucleotides, the CDR3 is TGTGCCAGCAGTTTGTGGCAGGGTGCTATCACTGAAGCTTTCTTT.

This rearrangement joins TRBV7-3 to TRBJ1-2, with D perhaps TRBD1 (6 bases). Trimming left V 0 bases short and J 2 bases short, with 7 bases between. The CDR3 runs to 14 residues. CDR1 SGHTA and CDR2 FQGTGA come from the germline V gene. This CDR3 is CASSLTTGNYGYTF. The CDR3 coding sequence is TGTGCCAGCAGCTTAACCACAGGGAACTATGGCTACACCTTC.

V and J are TRBV12-5 and TRBJ1-1, with D tentatively TRBD1 (5 bases). This CDR3 comprises 11 residues. The V gene lost 7 bases and the J gene lost 3 bases, with 6 bases spanning the gap. Germline loops: CDR1 LGHNT, CDR2 FRNRAP. CDR3 sequence (DNA): TGTGCTAGTGCAGGGTACACTGAAGCTTTCTTT. Amino acids: CASAGYTEAFF. The entire variable domain, with the rest obtained from reference TRBV12-5 and TRBJ1-1, is as follows: DARVTQTPRHKVTEMGQEVTMRCQPILGHNTVFWYRQTMMQGLELLAYFRNRAPLDDSGMPKDRFSAEMPDATLATLKIQPSEPRDSAVYFCASAGYTEAFFGQGTRLTVV.

The chain is built from TRBV7-8 and TRBJ2-1, with TRBD2 identical over 13 bases. The germline V gene has CDR1 SGHVS and CDR2 FQNEAQ. V trimming: 6 bases; J trimming: 5 bases; junction bases outside the gene matches: 4. This CDR3 contains 15 residues. The DNA for the CDR3 is TGTGCCAGCAGTTCCGGGACTAGCGGGGACAATGAGCAGTTCTTC. This encodes CASSSGTSGDNEQFF. Variable domain in full (rest from reference TRBV7-8 and TRBJ2-1): GAGVSQSPRYKVAKRGQDVALRCDPISGHVSLFWYQQALGQGPEFLTYFQNEAQLDKSGLPSDRFFAERPEGSVSTLKIQRTQQEDSAVYLCASSSGTSGDNEQFFGPGTRLTVL.

The rearrangement links TRBV29-1 to TRBJ1-3, with D possibly TRBD1 on 6 matching bases. The CDR3 contains 15 residues. Between the trimmed V and J ends, which lost 7 bases and 4 bases, there was a span of 20 bases. CDR1 is SQVTM and CDR2 is ANQGSEA in the germline V gene. CDR3 nucleotides: TGCAGCGCCGAGGGGTGGACAGAAACAGGAAACACCATATATTTT. It encodes CSAEGWTETGNTIYF.

This chain connects TRBV4-1 to TRBJ1-6; D gene unclear. There are 15 residues in the CDR3. The ends were cut back, 0 bases at V and 7 bases at J, with 10 bases in the middle. Germline V gene sequence: CDR1 MGHRA, CDR2 YSYEKL. The CDR3 loop reads CASSQDGRGNSPLHF. The DNA of the CDR3 is TGCGCCAGCAGCCAAGATGGGCGGGGAAATTCACCCCTCCACTTT.

The rearrangement links TRBV7-6 to TRBJ2-2, with a weak D call TRBD2 (6 bases). The CDR3 runs to 15 residues. V gave up 5 bases and J gave up 3 bases, with 13 bases separating them. Germline V lookup: CDR1 SGHVS, CDR2 FNYEAQ. CDR3: CASSPWDSYTGELFF. In DNA, the CDR3 is TGTGCCAGCAGCCCCTGGGACTCCTACACCGGGGAGCTGTTTTTT.

This clone appeared a single time. This chain links TRBV7-2 with TRBJ2-1; D unresolved. Germline loops: CDR1 SGHTA, CDR2 FQGNSA. This CDR3 is 13 amino acids long. V was trimmed by 7 bases and J by 7 bases, leaving 14 bases between them. The CDR3 spells CASTKGRDNEQFF. CDR3 nucleotides: TGTGCCAGCACCAAGGGCAGAGATAATGAGCAGTTCTTC.

The CDR3 nucleotides are TGTGCCAGCAGTGGGACTAGCGGGAGTGAGCAGTTCTTC. This encodes CASSGTSGSEQFF. V is TRBV2 and J is TRBJ2-1, with TRBD2 matching 13 bases. The V and J ends lost 4 bases and 9 bases, in that order; junction bases with no gene match: 0. CDR1 SNHLY and CDR2 FYNNEI come from the germline V gene. This CDR3 has 13 amino acids.

CDR3 in amino acids: CASSLEGSYNSPLHF. CDR3 in DNA: TGTGCCAGCAGCTTAGAGGGCTCCTATAATTCACCCCTCCACTTT. The rearrangement uses TRBV5-4 and TRBJ1-6; D is unresolved. Germline V CDR1 and CDR2: SGHNT, YYREEE (reference sequence). Trimming pared 2 bases from V and 0 bases from J, leaving 6 bases between. The CDR3 runs to 15 residues.